The 25 T cell receptor beta chains in this list originate from one sample, sequenced in a study of CD4+ T cells in melanoma. The data were produced by immunoSEQ multiplex PCR, yet TCRdb's version contains in-frame clones alone and is incomplete. The profile shows thousands of clones, approximately 66% of them singletons. The sample was cells from a culture (not recorded whether cultured in vitro). Receptor source: a human donor with melanoma.

The chain couples TRBV5-5 to TRBJ2-7, with D tentatively TRBD1 or TRBD2 (5 bases each). This CDR3 contains 15 residues. Germline lookup yields CDR1 SGHKS and CDR2 YYEKEE (reference sequence). Trimming shortened V by 5 bases and J by 1 base, and 16 bases separated the two germline ends. In DNA, the CDR3 is TGTGCCAGCAGAAGAACCGAGGGGTATTCCTACGAGCAGTACTTC. It encodes CASRRTEGYSYEQYF.

The chain has TRBV6-2 or TRBV6-3 and TRBJ1-2; 7 nucleotides match TRBD1. V lost 2 bases, J lost 0 bases, and 6 bases stayed unmatched. The CDR3 loop spans 16 amino acids. From germline, CDR1 is MNHEY and CDR2 SVGEGT. The CDR3 DNA sequence: TGTGCCAGCAGTTACCCACCGGGACAGACTAACTATGGCTACACCTTC. As protein: CASSYPPGQTNYGYTF.

The rearrangement joins TRBV18 to TRBJ2-7, with D maybe TRBD1 (6 bases). This CDR3 has 11 amino acids. CDR1 and CDR2 (germline): KGHSH, LQKENI. V was pared by 6 bases and J by 3 bases, with 6 bases between. CDR3 loop: CASSDSYEQYF. In DNA form, the CDR3 reads TGTGCCAGCTCGGACAGCTACGAGCAGTACTTC.

V is TRBV19 and J is TRBJ1-3; D unresolved. Germline assignment: CDR1 LNHDA and CDR2 SQIVND (reference sequence). V lost 7 bases and J 1 base, leaving 11 bases between the germline ends. This CDR3 has 14 residues. The DNA for the CDR3 is TGTGCCAGTAAGACTTTAGATTCTGGAAACACCATATATTTT. The encoded protein is CASKTLDSGNTIYF. Using reference TRBV19 and TRBJ1-3 for the parts outside the CDR3, the full variable domain is DGGITQSPKYLFRKEGQNVTLSCEQNLNHDAMYWYRQDPGQGLRLIYYSQIVNDFQKGDIAEGYSVSREKKESFPLTVTSAQKNPTAFYLCASKTLDSGNTIYFGEGSWLTVV.

The J gene is TRBJ2-3, the V gene TRBV6-6; D may match TRBD1 or TRBD2 (6 bases each). CDR3 length equals 15 residues. With 2 bases removed from V and 5 bases from J, the gap between germline ends came to 14 bases. Germline CDR1 MNHNY, CDR2 SVGAGI (reference sequence). DNA of the CDR3: TGTGCCAGCAGTTACATCCGGGGGCAGGGAGATACGCAGTATTTT. This translates into CASSYIRGQGDTQYF.

This clone appeared a single time. The chain recombines TRBV10-2 with TRBJ1-2; D uncertain. Germline V gene data show CDR1 as WSHSY and CDR2 as SAAADI. The CDR3 spans 12 residues. V dropped 6 bases and J dropped 0 bases, with 5 bases sitting between them. The DNA of the CDR3 is TGCGCCAGCAGGAAAGCTAACTATGGCTACACCTTC. This translates into CASRKANYGYTF.

The chain combines TRBV28 with TRBJ2-1; 8 bases align to TRBD2. The germline CDR1 and CDR2 sequences are MDHEN and SYDVKM. CDR3 length equals 14 residues. With V trimmed by 5 bases and J by 4 bases, 4 bases remained unmatched. CDR3 sequence (DNA): TGTGCCAGCAGTGACGGGGGGGCATACAATGAGCAGTTCTTC. Its translation is CASSDGGAYNEQFF.

This clone was seen only once. V is TRBV28 and J is TRBJ2-2; D possibly corresponds to TRBD2 (6 bases). The germline V and J ends were trimmed by 4 bases and 6 bases, with 15 bases remaining between them. The CDR3 loop spans 15 amino acids. Looked up from germline, CDR1 is MDHEN and CDR2 is SYDVKM. As DNA, the CDR3 is TGTGCCAGCAGTTATAGCGGCGCCTCCTCCGGGGAGCTGTTTTTT. It specifies CASSYSGASSGELFF.

The chain has TRBV6-5 and TRBJ2-7, with D maybe TRBD1 (5 bases). V was trimmed by 6 bases and J by 3 bases, leaving 15 bases between them. This CDR3 has 14 residues. Per germline, CDR1 MNHEY and CDR2 SVGAGI. CDR3 sequence: CASRQGGDYYEQYF. DNA of the CDR3: TGTGCCAGCAGGCAGGGTGGGGATTACTACGAGCAGTACTTC.

This chain uses TRBV9 with TRBJ2-3, with D possibly being TRBD1 (6 bases). With 2 bases removed from V and 6 bases from J, the gap between germline ends came to 16 bases. The CDR3 contains 15 residues. CDR1 SGDLS and CDR2 YYNGEE come from the germline V gene. CDR3 DNA sequence: TGTGCCAGCAGCGTGGGGGCTATATTTACGGATACGCAGTATTTT. Its protein product is CASSVGAIFTDTQYF. The full variable domain, its missing parts supplied by reference TRBV9 and TRBJ2-3, is DSGVTQTPKHLITATGQRVTLRCSPRSGDLSVYWYQQSLDQGLQFLIQYYNGEERAKGNILERFSAQQFPDLHSELNLSSLELGDSALYFCASSVGAIFTDTQYFGPGTRLTVL.

This clone was observed a handful of times. The CDR3 bases are TGTGCCAGCAGCCAAGATGTGCAGGGAATATACACTGAAGCTTTCTTT. Its translation: CASSQDVQGIYTEAFF. The chain combines TRBV4-2 with TRBJ1-1; TRBD1 is a possible D gene (5 bases). CDR1 and CDR2 from the germline V gene are LGHNA and YNFKEQ. The CDR3 contains 16 residues. The V end lost 0 bases, the J end lost 3 bases, and 14 bases lay between the germline ends.

By sample fraction, this clone is medium-sized (0.01 to 0.1%). The V call is TRBV18, the J call TRBJ1-3; a weak D match, TRBD1 (5 bases). The V gene lost 6 bases and the J gene lost 4 bases, with 25 bases spanning the gap. The CDR3 consists of 18 residues. CDR1 is KGHSH, CDR2 LQKENI, per germline. The CDR3 DNA reads TGTGCCAGCTCCCTCCGATGGGAAGGGACTGTGTACGGAAACACCATATATTTT. It encodes CASSLRWEGTVYGNTIYF.

CDR3 in DNA: TGTGCCAGCAGCGTAGGACAGGGCGGTGAAAAACTGTTTTTT. Residues: CASSVGQGGEKLFF. V gene TRBV9 combines with J gene TRBJ1-4; TRBD1 aligns across 7 bases. Germline lookup yields CDR1 SGDLS and CDR2 YYNGEE. This CDR3 spans 14 amino acids. Trimming removed 0 bases from V and 7 bases from J; junction bases left unmatched: 3.

The CDR3 bases are TGTGCCATCAGCAGGGCTGGAAACACTGAAGCTTTCTTT. Translated, it gives CAISRAGNTEAFF. The chain combines TRBV10-3 with TRBJ1-1; possible D gene TRBD1, 5 bases. The CDR3 totals 13 residues. Germline CDR1 is ENHRY and CDR2 is SYGVKD. Deletions cut 6 bases from V and 2 bases from J, with 10 bases between.

This clone is termed large (0.1 to 1%). The rearrangement joins TRBV7-9 to TRBJ1-2; 9 bases match TRBD1. Per the germline V gene, CDR1 is SEHNR and CDR2 is FQNEAQ (reference sequence). The CDR3 sequence is 13 residues long. With 3 bases clipped from V and 7 bases from J, the junction kept 3 bases outside the gene matches. DNA for the CDR3: TGTGCCAGCAGCTTGGGGACAGGGAGTGGCTACACCTTC. Protein: CASSLGTGSGYTF.

This clone is judged large. In the same sample, other DNA sequences code for this CDR3. CDR3 region: CASSWKGVAEAFF. The CDR3 DNA sequence: TGTGCCAGCAGCTGGAAAGGGGTCGCTGAAGCTTTCTTT. The chain couples TRBV5-4 to TRBJ1-1, with TRBD1 as a possible D gene (5 bases). The CDR3 length is 13 residues. V dropped 3 bases and J dropped 6 bases, with 12 bases sitting between them. CDR1 and CDR2 (germline): SGHNT, YYREEE (reference sequence).

This chain connects TRBV7-8 to TRBJ2-1; TRBD2 matches 9 bases. Per the germline V gene, CDR1 is SGHVS and CDR2 is FQNEAQ. The CDR3 spans 14 residues. With 5 bases clipped from V and 6 bases from J, the junction kept 5 bases outside the gene matches. CDR3 bases: TGTGCCAGCAGCCTTGGACTAGCGTCCAATGAGCAGTTCTTC. As protein: CASSLGLASNEQFF.

The chain combines TRBV19 with TRBJ2-1; a possible D gene is TRBD2 (6 bases). V lost 3 bases, J lost 0 bases, and 9 bases lay in between. The CDR3 contains 15 residues. Germline CDR1 and CDR2: LNHDA and SQIVND (reference sequence). CDR3 DNA sequence: TGTGCCAGTAGTATCGGGAGCCTCTCCTACAATGAGCAGTTCTTC. Encoded protein: CASSIGSLSYNEQFF.

The genes are TRBV6-1 and TRBJ1-2; TRBD1 aligns across 8 bases. Germline loops: CDR1 MNHNS, CDR2 SASEGT. There are 15 residues in the CDR3. V dropped 1 base and J dropped 4; count of bases not matched to a gene: 5. The CDR3 here is CASSEGQGFAYGYTF. Written as DNA, the CDR3 is TGTGCCAGCAGTGAAGGACAGGGGTTCGCCTATGGCTACACCTTC.

This clone was seen just once. The V gene is TRBV15, the J gene TRBJ1-1, with 7 bases lining up with TRBD1. After removal of 1 base from V and 3 bases from J, the junction contained 14 bases not matched to a gene. The CDR3 contains 18 residues. Germline lookup yields CDR1 LNHNV and CDR2 YYDKDF (reference sequence). The CDR3 DNA is TGTGCCACCAGCAGAGCTTTAGGGGGACCGGGACAGTACACTGAAGCTTTCTTT. It encodes CATSRALGGPGQYTEAFF.

V and J are TRBV19 and TRBJ1-1; D not certain. Between the trimmed V and J ends, which lost 2 bases and 1 base, there was a span of 5 bases. The CDR3 covers 13 residues. CDR1 is LNHDA, CDR2 SQIVND, per germline (reference sequence). The CDR3 DNA is TGTGCCAGTAGTATAACAGAGAACACTGAAGCTTTCTTT. Its protein product is CASSITENTEAFF.

This clone qualifies as medium-sized. The rearrangement uses TRBV12-3 or TRBV12-4 and TRBJ1-2, with D unresolved. CDR3 length equals 13 residues. Trimming stripped 5 bases from V and 3 bases from J, with 10 bases between. The CDR3 reads CASSPTRHYGYTF. Written as DNA, the CDR3 is TGTGCCAGCAGTCCGACACGCCACTATGGCTACACCTTC.

The table lists this clone with a few counts. The chain recombines TRBV19 with TRBJ2-1; 12 bases map to TRBD2. V shed 3 bases and J 4 bases; nucleotides not matched to a gene: 1. The germline CDR1 and CDR2 sequences are LNHDA and SQIVND (reference sequence). The CDR3 consists of 15 residues. The CDR3 is CASSMGTSGYNEQFF. CDR3 coding DNA: TGTGCCAGTAGTATGGGGACTAGCGGGTACAATGAGCAGTTCTTC.

The rearrangement uses TRBV3-1 (or the pseudogene TRBV3-2) and TRBJ1-2, with TRBD1 matching 7 bases. The CDR3 has 13 amino acids. The germline V gene has CDR1 LGHDT and CDR2 YNNKEL (reference sequence). Trimming took 4 bases from V and 8 from J; bases not matched to a gene: 7. CDR3 coding DNA: TGTGCCAGCAGCCGTAGGGGGCTTCGGGGCTACACCTTC. Protein: CASSRRGLRGYTF.

This clone ranks as medium-sized. The gene calls are TRBV19 and TRBJ1-1; D is uncertain. Germline-derived CDR1 and CDR2 are LNHDA and SQIVND (reference sequence). V gave up 1 base and J gave up 6 bases, with 9 bases separating them. This CDR3 region has 13 residues. Here the CDR3 DNA reads TGTGCCAGTAGTATAGGGTCGGGTTCTGAAGCTTTCTTT. It encodes CASSIGSGSEAFF.